The 20 T cell receptor beta chains below were found in one sample sequenced in a study of naive and memory T cell subsets. Both TRBC1 and TRBC2 were covered by a beta constant-region primer of two equimolar oligonucleotides. Four rounds of PCR amplified the ligated cDNA using nested alpha and beta constant-region primers plus SP2. TCRdb reanalysed the UMI-ligation and nested PCR reads using MiXCR and keeps one entry per CDR3 protein. Of tens of thousands of distinct CDR3 sequences in the sample, about 10% were seen once. Sequences were obtained from naive CD8+ T cells from blood. These receptors all stem from a human donor in good health.

The CDR3 DNA reads as TGTGCCAGCAGCTACGCCGCGGGGGGGGCAGATACGCAGTATTTT. Protein: CASSYAAGGADTQYF. The chain carries TRBV7-8 and TRBJ2-3; 9 bases align to TRBD2. The V and J ends lost 4 bases and 4 bases, in that order; junction bases with no gene match: 6. From germline, CDR1 is SGHVS and CDR2 FQNEAQ. This CDR3 is built from 15 residues.

This clonotype was observed many times. This chain uses TRBV19 with TRBJ2-2, with D possibly matching TRBD2 (6 bases). Germline CDR1 is LNHDA and CDR2 is SQIVND (reference sequence). V was pared by 9 bases and J by 6 bases, with 14 bases between. This CDR3 region has 13 residues. CDR3 protein: CASFIGGAGELFF. CDR3 in DNA: TGTGCCAGCTTTATAGGCGGGGCCGGGGAGCTGTTTTTT.

This chain connects TRBV7-8 to TRBJ1-5; maybe TRBD1 (6 bases). Trimming pared 0 bases from V and 0 bases from J, leaving 9 bases between. Looked up from germline, CDR1 is SGHVS and CDR2 is FQNEAQ. The CDR3 is made up of 16 amino acids. This chain's CDR3 is CASSLAQGLSNQPQHF. CDR3 in DNA: TGTGCCAGCAGCTTAGCACAGGGACTTAGCAATCAGCCCCAGCATTTT. Looking up the rest from reference TRBV7-8 and TRBJ1-5 gives the full variable domain: GAGVSQSPRYKVAKRGQDVALRCDPISGHVSLFWYQQALGQGPEFLTYFQNEAQLDKSGLPSDRFFAERPEGSVSTLKIQRTQQEDSAVYLCASSLAQGLSNQPQHFGDGTRLSIL.

In its sample, this clonotype was seen once. A much larger clone sits a single nucleotide away, making a read error possible. The genes are TRBV29-1 and TRBJ1-2; D possibly corresponds to TRBD1 (6 bases). This CDR3 is built from 14 residues. V was clipped by 7 bases and J by 8 bases, with 23 bases between them. Germline CDR1 is SQVTM and CDR2 is ANQGSEA. The CDR3 DNA reads TGCAGCGCCGCGGACACCGGGACACCGGAGGGCTACACCTTC. Amino acids: CSAADTGTPEGYTF. The full variable domain, rest sourced from reference TRBV29-1 and TRBJ1-2, is SAVISQKPSRDICQRGTSLTIQCQVDSQVTMMFWYRQQPGQSLTLIATANQGSEATYESGFVIDKFPISRPNLTFSTLTVSNMSPEDSSIYLCSAADTGTPEGYTFGSGTRLTVV.

The rearrangement uses TRBV12-3 or TRBV12-4 and TRBJ1-1, with D unresolved. This CDR3 has 15 amino acids. The germline V and J ends were trimmed by 5 bases and 10 bases, with 23 bases remaining between them. The CDR3, as DNA: TGTGCCAGCAGTCCCCATGCGGTGGGTGTCAACCCAGCTTTCTTT. Translation: CASSPHAVGVNPAFF.

This clonotype was seen a handful of times. The chain employs TRBV29-1 and TRBJ2-2, with D tentatively TRBD1 or TRBD2 (5 bases each). The CDR3 sequence is 14 residues long. Germline lookup yields CDR1 SQVTM and CDR2 ANQGSEA. V dropped 7 bases and J dropped 1 base, with 13 bases sitting between them. The CDR3 sequence: CSGIRDVNTGELFF. The CDR3 DNA reads as TGCAGCGGGATCCGGGACGTGAACACCGGGGAGCTGTTTTTT.

In this sample, this clonotype turned up many times. This chain joins TRBV11-1 and TRBJ2-3; D is unclear. The CDR3 sequence is 13 residues long. Germline CDR1 is SGHAT and CDR2 is FQDESV (reference sequence). Trimming removed 4 bases at V and 6 bases at J, with 11 bases between. CDR3 in amino acids: CASSSRASDTQYF. The CDR3 DNA reads as TGTGCCAGCAGCTCTAGAGCTTCGGATACGCAGTATTTT.

In its sample, this clonotype was seen many times. V gene TRBV6-1 combines with J gene TRBJ2-2, with D possibly being TRBD2 (6 bases). This CDR3 region has 15 residues. Germline lookup yields CDR1 MNHNS and CDR2 SASEGT. V lost 6 bases and J 1 base, leaving 12 bases between the germline ends. The chain's CDR3 is CASRGSGMNTGELFF. Here the CDR3 DNA reads TGTGCCAGCAGAGGTAGCGGAATGAACACCGGGGAGCTGTTTTTT.

This clonotype appeared many times. The CDR3, as DNA: TGTGCCAGCAGCGGGGGCCCGGAAGGAAACACCATATATTTT. Encoded protein: CASSGGPEGNTIYF. The J gene is TRBJ1-3, the V gene TRBV9; possibly TRBD1 for D (5 bases). The CDR3 is 14 residues long. The germline V and J ends were trimmed by 3 bases and 4 bases, with 11 bases remaining between them. Per the germline V gene, CDR1 is SGDLS and CDR2 is YYNGEE. The variable domain in full, with the rest retrieved from reference TRBV9 and TRBJ1-3, is DSGVTQTPKHLITATGQRVTLRCSPRSGDLSVYWYQQSLDQGLQFLIQYYNGEERAKGNILERFSAQQFPDLHSELNLSSLELGDSALYFCASSGGPEGNTIYFGEGSWLTVV.

This clonotype was observed many times. V is TRBV5-6 and J is TRBJ1-1, with D maybe TRBD1 (5 bases). The CDR3 consists of 16 residues. V gave up 0 bases and J gave up 1 base, with 13 bases separating them. The V gene's germline CDR1 is SGHDT and CDR2 YYEEEE. CDR3 in amino acids: CASSLEYQGTNTEAFF. The CDR3 region has the DNA TGTGCCAGCAGCTTGGAATATCAGGGAACGAACACTGAAGCTTTCTTT. The complete variable domain, with remaining parts taken from reference TRBV5-6 and TRBJ1-1, reads DAGVTQSPTHLIKTRGQQVTLRCSPKSGHDTVSWYQQALGQGPQFIFQYYEEEERQRGNFPDRFSGHQFPNYSSELNVNALLLGDSALYLCASSLEYQGTNTEAFFGQGTRLTVV.

This clonotype was counted many times. J is TRBJ2-3 and V is TRBV7-9, with 9 bases that match TRBD1. The CDR3 sequence is 17 residues long. Trimming removed 4 bases from V and 2 bases from J; junction bases left unmatched: 10. Germline assignment: CDR1 SEHNR and CDR2 FQNEAQ (reference sequence). CDR3 nucleotides: TGTGCCAGCAGCTCCAGCCCTCGGACAGGGGACACAGATACGCAGTATTTT. The encoded protein is CASSSSPRTGDTDTQYF. The whole variable domain, filled in from reference TRBV7-9 and TRBJ2-3, reads DTGVSQNPRHKITKRGQNVTFRCDPISEHNRLYWYRQTLGQGPEFLTYFQNEAQLEKSRLLSDRFSAERPKGSFSTLEIQRTEQGDSAMYLCASSSSPRTGDTDTQYFGPGTRLTVL.

The chain employs TRBV7-9 and TRBJ2-7, with D possibly matching TRBD1 (6 bases). V was shortened by 4 bases and J by 9 bases, with 19 bases between the two germline ends. This CDR3 is built from 14 residues. Germline loops: CDR1 SEHNR, CDR2 FQNEAQ (reference sequence). This chain's CDR3 is CASSWDTTRTSQYF. The CDR3 DNA reads TGTGCCAGCAGCTGGGACACAACTAGAACCTCGCAGTACTTC.

This clonotype appeared a few times. The rearrangement joins TRBV28 to TRBJ1-4; D ambiguous. Germline values: CDR1 MDHEN, CDR2 SYDVKM. This CDR3 has 15 amino acids. The V and J ends lost 6 bases and 0 bases respectively, with 11 bases between them. CDR3 loop: CASRGGLSTNEKLFF. The CDR3 coding sequence is TGTGCCAGCAGGGGAGGACTCTCAACTAATGAAAAACTGTTTTTT. The full variable domain, rest sourced from reference TRBV28 and TRBJ1-4, is DVKVTQSSRYLVKRTGEKVFLECVQDMDHENMFWYRQDPGLGLRLIYFSYDVKMKEKGDIPEGYSVSREKKERFSLILESASTNQTSMYLCASRGGLSTNEKLFFGSGTQLSVL.

This clonotype was seen just once. A read error may produce the germline difference seen at one junction end. V gene TRBV2 combines with J gene TRBJ2-7; 9 nucleotides align to TRBD1. Germline CDR1 reads SNHLY; CDR2 reads FYNNEI. This CDR3 spans 14 amino acids. CDR3 nucleotides: TGTGCCAGCAGTGCGGGACAGGGAACTTACGGGCAGTACTTC. This codes for CASSAGQGTYGQYF.

This clonotype was recorded many times. J is TRBJ1-2 and V is TRBV9, with D maybe TRBD1 (5 bases). The V and J ends lost 5 bases and 4 bases respectively, with 18 bases between them. CDR1 and CDR2 (germline): SGDLS, YYNGEE. CDR3 length equals 15 residues. CDR3 in amino acids: CASRERQGGSYGYTF. The CDR3 DNA is TGTGCCAGCAGGGAGCGGCAGGGAGGATCCTATGGCTACACCTTC. Supplemented by reference TRBV9 and TRBJ1-2, the full variable domain reads DSGVTQTPKHLITATGQRVTLRCSPRSGDLSVYWYQQSLDQGLQFLIQYYNGEERAKGNILERFSAQQFPDLHSELNLSSLELGDSALYFCASRERQGGSYGYTFGSGTRLTVV.

The V call is TRBV20-1, the J call TRBJ1-1; D might be TRBD1 (6 bases). Trimming removed 3 bases from V and 11 bases from J, with 19 bases in between. The germline V gene has CDR1 DFQATT and CDR2 SNEGSKA (reference sequence). CDR3 length: 13 residues. CDR3 bases: TGCAGTGCTAGGGCTACAGGGTTCCTATTCGCTTTCTTT. Translating gives CSARATGFLFAFF.

This rearrangement joins TRBV7-9 to TRBJ2-1; D is ambiguous. Germline CDR1 reads SEHNR; CDR2 reads FQNEAQ (reference sequence). The CDR3 runs 16 residues. Trimming pared 2 bases from V and 0 bases from J, leaving 11 bases between. The chain's CDR3 is CASSLRAESSYNEQFF. The DNA for the CDR3 is TGTGCCAGCAGCTTAAGAGCAGAAAGCTCCTACAATGAGCAGTTCTTC.

This chain connects TRBV10-3 to TRBJ2-1; 12 nucleotides line up with TRBD2. Per germline, CDR1 ENHRY and CDR2 SYGVKD. V lost 6 bases to trimming and J lost 7 bases; unmatched junction nucleotides: 7. The CDR3 is 15 residues long. The CDR3 coding sequence is TGTGCCATCAGGGTGACTAGCGGGAGCGGGAATGAGCAGTTCTTC. Translation: CAIRVTSGSGNEQFF.

The sample holds a few counts of this clonotype. The V gene is TRBV5-1, the J gene TRBJ2-7; 12 positions match TRBD2. Germline values: CDR1 SGHRS, CDR2 YFSETQ. This CDR3 has 16 residues. V gave up 1 base and J gave up 5 bases; unmatched junction bases: 7. CDR3 nucleotides: TGCGCCAGCAGCTTGTCGGTTCGACTAGCGGGAGACGAGCAGTACTTC. Translated, it gives CASSLSVRLAGDEQYF.

The sample holds many counts of this clonotype. The gene calls are TRBV10-3 and TRBJ2-3, with D possibly TRBD2 on 6 matching bases. Trimming shortened V by 1 base and J by 2 bases, and 13 bases separated the two germline ends. The CDR3 extends over 16 amino acids. Germline loops: CDR1 ENHRY, CDR2 SYGVKD. The CDR3: CAISEFVAAPTDTQYF. The CDR3 region has the DNA TGTGCCATCAGTGAGTTTGTAGCGGCGCCCACAGATACGCAGTATTTT.